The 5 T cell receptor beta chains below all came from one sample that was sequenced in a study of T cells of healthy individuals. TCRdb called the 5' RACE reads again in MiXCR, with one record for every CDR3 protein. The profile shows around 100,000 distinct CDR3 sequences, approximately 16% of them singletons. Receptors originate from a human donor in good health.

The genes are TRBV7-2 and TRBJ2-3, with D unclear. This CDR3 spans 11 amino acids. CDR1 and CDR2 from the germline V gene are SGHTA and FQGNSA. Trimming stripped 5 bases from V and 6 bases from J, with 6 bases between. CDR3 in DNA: TGTGCCAGCAGCACTGGGGATACGCAGTATTTT. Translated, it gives CASSTGDTQYF.

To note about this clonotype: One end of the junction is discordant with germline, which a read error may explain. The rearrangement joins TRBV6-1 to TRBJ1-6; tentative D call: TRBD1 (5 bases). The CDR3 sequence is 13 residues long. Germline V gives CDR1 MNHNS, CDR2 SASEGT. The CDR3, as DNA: TGTGTCAGCAGTGGCCAGGGACCACCCGCGGCCACCTTT. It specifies CVSSGQGPPAATF.

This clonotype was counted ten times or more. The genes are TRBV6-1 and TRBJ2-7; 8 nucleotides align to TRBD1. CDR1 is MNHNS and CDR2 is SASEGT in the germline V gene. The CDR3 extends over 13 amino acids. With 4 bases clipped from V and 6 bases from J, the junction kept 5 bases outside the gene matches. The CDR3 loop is CASSAGGLLEQYF. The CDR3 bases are TGTGCCAGCAGTGCAGGGGGCCTCCTCGAGCAGTACTTC.

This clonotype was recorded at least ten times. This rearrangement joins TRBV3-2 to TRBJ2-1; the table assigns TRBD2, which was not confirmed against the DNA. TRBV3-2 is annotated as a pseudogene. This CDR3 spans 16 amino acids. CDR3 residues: CASSHDVAGGHNEQFF. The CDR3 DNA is TGTGCCAGCAGCCACGACGTAGCGGGAGGTCACAATGAGCAGTTCTTC.

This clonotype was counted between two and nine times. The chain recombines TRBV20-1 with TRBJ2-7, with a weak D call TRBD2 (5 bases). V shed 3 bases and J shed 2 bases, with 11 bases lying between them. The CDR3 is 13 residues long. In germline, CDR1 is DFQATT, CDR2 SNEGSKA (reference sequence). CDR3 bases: TGCAGTGCTAGCACCCACGGGACCTACGAGCAGTACTTC. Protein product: CSASTHGTYEQYF.